Listed below are T cell receptor beta chains from one sample, sequenced in a study of blood T cell repertoires in COVID-19. Only in-frame clones appear in the TCRdb table, and some are missing; sequencing was by immunoSEQ multiplex PCR. The table includes 250,000 to 300,000 clones, roughly 89% detected once. Sequenced: peripheral blood. The receptor set was obtained from a woman between 40 and 55 years old who had recovered from COVID-19. The CDR3 runs from the conserved cysteine through the conserved F or W. A D gene is named only where the DNA matches it firmly. For some rows the clone size is stated as once, few or many, or as a class when expanded; others skip it.

size	V	D	J	DNA	CDR3
-	TRBV28	-	TRBJ1-6	TGTGCCAGCAGTCCCTCCGGCCAGGCTAATTCACCCCTCCACTTT	CASSPSGQANSPLHF
-	TRBV15	-	TRBJ2-2	TGTGCCACCAGCAGAGATCTCACCGGGGAGCTGTTTTTT	CATSRDLTGELFF
-	TRBV5-4	TRBD2	TRBJ2-2	TGTGCCAGCAGCTTGGAGCTAGCGGCCACCGGGGAGCTGTTTTTT	CASSLELAATGELFF
-	TRBV11-3	-	TRBJ2-2	TGTGCCAGCAGCCCGGGTGGACTACTACTAGGCGGAGGGGAGCTGTTTTTT	CASSPGGLLLGGGELFF
-	TRBV18	-	TRBJ2-6	TGTGCCAGCTCACCACCCCGAGAGACTGGGGCCAACGTCCTGACTTTC	CASSPPRETGANVLTF
-	TRBV11-2	TRBD2	TRBJ2-7	TGTGCCAGCAGCTGGAGAGGAGCGGGGGCCCTTGGGGTTTACGAGCAGTACTTC	CASSWRGAGALGVYEQYF
-	TRBV5-5	-	TRBJ1-4	TGTGCCAGCAGCATTGATCGACCAGGGGCTAGGCTTAAGACTAATGAAAAACTGTTTTTT	CASSIDRPGARLKTNEKLFF
-	TRBV27	TRBD2	TRBJ2-5	TGTGCCAGCAGTTCTGCTAGCGGGGGGACCCAAGAGACCCAGTACTTC	CASSSASGGTQETQYF
-	TRBV13	TRBD1	TRBJ2-5	TGTGCCAGCAGCGATAAAACAGGGGGCGGATCGGAGACCCAGTACTTC	CASSDKTGGGSETQYF
-	TRBV2	-	TRBJ2-7	TGTGCCAGCAGTGGACGGGACTTGTACTTC	CASSGRDLYF
-	TRBV5-4	-	TRBJ2-3	TGTGCCAGCAGCTTGGATCCGCGAAATACGCAGTATTTT	CASSLDPRNTQYF
-	TRBV3-1/TRBV3-2	TRBD1	TRBJ2-1	TGTGCCAGCAGCCATTCTCCCGGGACAGGGGCGCCAAAGCAGTTCTTC	CASSHSPGTGAPKQFF
-	TRBV5-6	-	TRBJ2-1	TGTGCCAGCAGCCGAGACAGTAATGAGCAGTTCTTC	CASSRDSNEQFF
-	TRBV6-6	-	TRBJ2-7	TGTGCCAGCAGTTACTCTAACCACGGTCGGGACGAGCAGTACTTC	CASSYSNHGRDEQYF
-	TRBV7-2	-	TRBJ2-3	TGTGCCAGCAGCCAACCGGGGGTAACAGATACGCAGTATTTT	CASSQPGVTDTQYF
-	TRBV19	-	TRBJ1-6	TGTGCCAGTAGGTGGGGGGATTATAATTCACCCCTCCACTTT	CASRWGDYNSPLHF
-	TRBV2	TRBD1	TRBJ1-2	TGTGCCAGCAGGGGGACAGGGGTCTATGGCTACACCTTC	CASRGTGVYGYTF
-	TRBV19	-	TRBJ1-3	TGTGCCAGTAATTATGCCGGTCCCCTCTCTGGAAACACCATATATTTT	CASNYAGPLSGNTIYF
-	TRBV5-1	TRBD2	TRBJ2-3	TGCGCCAGCAGCTTGGCCCAGCGGGGTCCCCCGGATACGCAGTATTTT	CASSLAQRGPPDTQYF
-	TRBV19	-	TRBJ1-5	TGTGCCAGTACGCCTTTGGGAGGGGTTAATCAGCCCCAGCATTTT	CASTPLGGVNQPQHF
-	TRBV6-5	-	TRBJ2-1	TGTGCCAGCAGCCGCGACAATGAGCAGTTCTTC	CASSRDNEQFF
few	TRBV5-1	-	TRBJ1-5	TGCGCCAGCAGCTACCCGGGCTGGGACTATGGAGGGATGCAGCCCCAGCATTTT	CASSYPGWDYGGMQPQHF
-	TRBV9	-	TRBJ2-2	TGTGCCAGCAGCGTAGTTTACGGGGAGCTGTTTTTT	CASSVVYGELFF
-	TRBV23-1	-	TRBJ2-7	TGCGCCAGCCACGATCAGGGGACGCACGAGCAGTACTTC	CASHDQGTHEQYF
-	TRBV4-1	-	TRBJ2-1	TGCGCCAGCAGCCACTTCGTCGTAAATGAGCAGTTCTTC	CASSHFVVNEQFF
-	TRBV2	-	TRBJ1-2	TGTGCCAGCGGGGCTGGCTATGGCTACACCTTC	CASGAGYGYTF
-	TRBV4-1	-	TRBJ1-2	TGCGCCAGCAGTCTTACCAGGGGAGTCAGCTATGGCTACACCTTC	CASSLTRGVSYGYTF
-	TRBV24-1	-	TRBJ2-1	TGTGCCACCAGTGATCATCTAGCTCATGAGCAGTTCTTC	CATSDHLAHEQFF
once	TRBV3-1/TRBV3-2	-	TRBJ2-3	TGTGCCAGCAGCCAAGACGGCAGGGTTGGGTATTTT	CASSQDGRVGYF
-	TRBV10-3	TRBD2	TRBJ2-3	TGTGCCATCAGTGAGGGGACTATGAGCACAGATACGCAGTATTTT	CAISEGTMSTDTQYF
-	TRBV5-1	-	TRBJ2-7	TGCGCCAGCAGCCCCGGCCAGCGGACCTCTCCCTACGAGCAGTACTTC	CASSPGQRTSPYEQYF
-	TRBV21-1	-	TRBJ2-3	TGTGCCAGCAGCCAAAGGATACTAGGTACGCAGTATTTT	CASSQRILGTQYF
-	TRBV4-3	-	TRBJ1-5	TGCGCCAGCAGCCAAGACGCGAGGCAGCCCCAGCATTTT	CASSQDARQPQHF
-	TRBV4-2	TRBD2	TRBJ2-5	TGTGCCAGCAGCCAGACTAGCGGGGGGGCGGAGACCCAGTACTTC	CASSQTSGGAETQYF
-	TRBV19	-	TRBJ2-1	TGTGCCAGTAGCCCTTTGCGGGGCGGGAATGAGCAGTTCTTC	CASSPLRGGNEQFF
-	TRBV4-1	-	TRBJ2-3	TGCGCCAGCAGCCTCAGCGATGGGAGCACAGATACGCAGTATTTT	CASSLSDGSTDTQYF
-	TRBV7-2	-	TRBJ2-1	TGTGCCAGCAGACCGGACAAAATGGGGAATGAGCAGTTCTTC	CASRPDKMGNEQFF
-	TRBV18	TRBD2	TRBJ2-1	TGTGCCAGCTCACCACCAGAGCGGGGGGTGGGGAATGAGCAGTTCTTC	CASSPPERGVGNEQFF
-	TRBV5-6	TRBD2	TRBJ2-3	TGTGCCAGCAGCTTTACTACCGGGGGGGATCAAGATACGCAGTATTTT	CASSFTTGGDQDTQYF
-	TRBV18	TRBD2	TRBJ2-1	TGTGCCAGCTCACCATCTAGCGGACGCATCTGGGAGCAGTTCTTC	CASSPSSGRIWEQFF
many	TRBV9	TRBD2	TRBJ2-2	TGTGCCAGCAGCCCCCTAGCGGGAGAGGGTTCCGGGGAGCTGTTTTTT	CASSPLAGEGSGELFF
-	TRBV7-8	-	TRBJ1-5	TGTGCCAGCAGCTTAAAATTTGGGAGAACTGTCAATCAGCCCCAGCATTTT	CASSLKFGRTVNQPQHF
-	TRBV4-3	TRBD2	TRBJ2-2	TGCGCCAGCAGCCAAGATTTTGTCGGGACTAGGAACACCGGGGAGCTGTTTTTT	CASSQDFVGTRNTGELFF
few	TRBV2	-	TRBJ1-2	TGTGCCAGCAGTGACCAGGGGCCCTATGGCTACACCTTC	CASSDQGPYGYTF
-	TRBV5-5	-	TRBJ1-4	TGTGCCAGCAGTCGTCTCAGTGCAACTAATGAAAAACTGTTTTTT	CASSRLSATNEKLFF
once	TRBV19	-	TRBJ2-5	TGTGCCAGTAGTATCCGGGGCAGGGGACGAGAGACCCAGTACTTC	CASSIRGRGRETQYF
-	TRBV11-2	-	TRBJ2-3	TGTGCCAGCAGCCTCGGGGGCACAGATACGCAGTATTTT	CASSLGGTDTQYF
-	TRBV7-8	-	TRBJ1-5	TGTGCCAGCAGCTTAGCCCCGGATCAGCCCCAGCATTTT	CASSLAPDQPQHF
once	TRBV27	TRBD2	TRBJ2-5	TGTGCCAGCAGTTTAGCGGCGGGGGATTTACAAGAGACCCAGTACTTC	CASSLAAGDLQETQYF
-	TRBV6-2/TRBV6-3	TRBD1	TRBJ1-5	TGTGCCAGCAGTTACACCGGGACAGGGGACTCCCTAAGTGGTGATCAGCCCCAGCATTTT	CASSYTGTGDSLSGDQPQHF
-	TRBV6-2/TRBV6-3	-	TRBJ2-1	TGTGCCAGCAGTCGGGAAAATGAGCAGTTCTTC	CASSRENEQFF
few	TRBV4-3	TRBD1	TRBJ2-1	TGCGCCAGCTCCCGGGACAGGGGTGATAATGAGCAGTTCTTC	CASSRDRGDNEQFF
-	TRBV5-4	TRBD2	TRBJ2-2	TGTGCCAGCAGCTCCTCCGTTGGCGGGGGACCTCTCGGGGGAACCGGGGAGCTGTTTTTT	CASSSSVGGGPLGGTGELFF
-	TRBV11-3	-	TRBJ2-1	TGTGCCAGCAGCCCTAGCTTCGGCAATGAGCAGTTCTTC	CASSPSFGNEQFF